This T cell receptor (beta chain) derives from a study of shared clonotypes between healthy human individuals. On this clone: Other DNA sequences in this sample translate to the same CDR3.

The assay was immunoSEQ multiplex PCR, and TCRdb's table has in-frame clones only and misses some. The sample consists of about 500,000 clones, approximately 71% of them appearing once. Sequencing input: PBMCs. This TCR derives from a woman aged 35 to 49 in good health. Some clones in this sample may be carry-over from other donors' samples.

The CDR3, as DNA: TGTGCCAGCAGCGTAGTTGGTGCCAACGTCCTGACTTTC. It yields the protein CASSVVGANVLTF. The chain has TRBV9 and TRBJ2-6; D not certain. Trimming removed 0 bases at V and 7 bases at J, with 5 bases between. Germline-derived CDR1 and CDR2 are SGDLS and YYNGEE. The CDR3 spans 13 residues. Combining the CDR3 with reference TRBV9 and TRBJ2-6 gives the whole variable domain DSGVTQTPKHLITATGQRVTLRCSPRSGDLSVYWYQQSLDQGLQFLIQYYNGEERAKGNILERFSAQQFPDLHSELNLSSLELGDSALYFCASSVVGANVLTFGAGSRLTVL.